One and the same sample provided the 3 T cell receptor beta chains below, sequenced in a study of radiation and T cells in renal cell carcinoma. Profiling relied on immunoSEQ multiplex PCR, and the TCRdb table lists in-frame clones only, not all of them. Of around 120,000 clones in the sample, roughly four fifths were seen once. Specified time point: blood 2 weeks post-SBRT. Indicated treatment: 15 Gy SBRT to primary tumor, nephrectomy 4 weeks later. The starting material was blood, obtained from a patient whose treatment included radiotherapy and nephrectomy. The receptor source for this set is a woman between 55 and 75 years old with renal cell carcinoma.

This clone showed up just once. This chain joins TRBV5-4 and TRBJ2-7; 10 nucleotides agree with TRBD2. CDR1 is SGHNT and CDR2 is YYREEE in the germline V gene (reference sequence). With 0 bases clipped from V and 4 bases from J, the junction kept 1 base outside the gene matches. The CDR3 consists of 14 residues. The CDR3 nucleotides are TGTGCCAGCAGCTTGGCTAGCGGGAGTTACGAGCAGTACTTC. This codes for CASSLASGSYEQYF. Using reference TRBV5-4 and TRBJ2-7 for the parts outside the CDR3, the full variable domain is ETGVTQSPTHLIKTRGQQVTLRCSSQSGHNTVSWYQQALGQGPQFIFQYYREEENGRGNFPPRFSGLQFPNYSSELNVNALELDDSALYLCASSLASGSYEQYFGPGTRLTVT.

The table lists this clone with a few counts. CDR3 coding DNA: TGTGCCAGCAGCGTCGGGATAGGGGTGGACACCGGGGAGCTGTTTTTT. Its translation is CASSVGIGVDTGELFF. This rearrangement joins TRBV9 to TRBJ2-2; D tentatively fits TRBD1 or TRBD2 (5 bases each). Germline CDR1 and CDR2: SGDLS and YYNGEE. The CDR3 runs to 16 residues. V shed 2 bases and J shed 3 bases, with 14 bases lying between them.

The gene calls are TRBV28 and TRBJ2-5; the D gene is possibly TRBD2 (5 bases). The CDR3 sequence is 13 residues long. V was trimmed by 5 bases and J by 2 bases, leaving 9 bases between them. The germline V gene encodes CDR1 MDHEN and CDR2 SYDVKM. CDR3 in DNA: TGTGCCAGCAGTAAGACGGGGCAAGAGACCCAGTACTTC. As protein: CASSKTGQETQYF.